These 29 T cell receptor beta chains were all obtained from the same sample, sequenced in a study of shared clonotypes between healthy human individuals. Produced via immunoSEQ multiplex PCR; TCRdb's table is partial and in-frame only. The table lists about 680,000 clones, about two thirds of them singletons. Sequences were obtained from memory CD4+ T cells sorted from blood. The subset: CD45RA-negative fraction. These receptors originate from a woman in her twenties or thirties in good health.

Comments on this clone: The identical CDR3 is also encoded by other nucleotide sequences in the sample. V and J are TRBV7-3 and TRBJ2-3; D might be TRBD1 or TRBD2, each matching 7 bases. CDR3 size: 16 residues. V lost 4 bases to trimming and J lost 1 base, with 15 bases between them. The germline gives CDR1 SGHTA, CDR2 FQGTGA. In DNA, the CDR3 is TGTGCCAGCAGCTACAGGGGCGGGAGCGGCACAGATACGCAGTATTTT. This encodes CASSYRGGSGTDTQYF.

The table lists this clone with a few counts. The chain is built from TRBV21-1 and TRBJ2-1; TRBD2 is taken as the D call from the table, unchecked against the DNA. TRBV21-1 is recorded as a pseudogene. The CDR3 runs 20 residues. In DNA, the CDR3 is TGTGCCAGCAGCAAACTCGGGGGTCCCTTTAGCGGGAGGATCCCCAATGAGCAGTTCTTC. It codes for CASSKLGGPFSGRIPNEQFF.

CDR3 sequence reads: CASSPVKGTEAFF. The CDR3 coding sequence is TGTGCCAGCAGCCCAGTAAAGGGCACTGAAGCTTTCTTT. This sequence joins TRBV7-2 and TRBJ1-1, with D hard to call. CDR1 is SGHTA, CDR2 FQGNSA, per germline. The CDR3 runs to 13 residues. Between the trimmed V and J ends, which lost 5 bases and 4 bases, there was a span of 11 bases.

V and J are TRBV5-1 and TRBJ2-5; D remains unclear. V lost 1 base, J lost 0 bases, and 7 bases lay in between. This CDR3 has 14 amino acids. The germline V gene encodes CDR1 SGHRS and CDR2 YFSETQ. CDR3 coding DNA: TGCGCCAGCAGCTTGACAGACAACCAAGAGACCCAGTACTTC. Its protein is CASSLTDNQETQYF.

The V and J genes are TRBV6-5 and TRBJ1-4; the D is unclear. This CDR3 region has 14 residues. Germline V gene data show CDR1 as MNHEY and CDR2 as SVGAGI. The V gene lost 10 bases and the J gene lost 8 bases, with 20 bases spanning the gap. CDR3 amino acids: CATARNSEGEKLFF. CDR3 in DNA: TGTGCCACCGCCCGCAATAGTGAAGGGGAAAAACTGTTTTTT.

The chain couples TRBV5-6 to TRBJ1-1, with D unclear. V lost 4 bases, J lost 3 bases, and 10 bases lay in between. CDR3 size: 13 residues. Germline V gene data show CDR1 as SGHDT and CDR2 as YYEEEE. The CDR3 loop is CASSRRMYTEAFF. CDR3 bases: TGTGCCAGCAGCCGCCGAATGTACACTGAAGCTTTCTTT.

The rearrangement uses TRBV6-1 and TRBJ2-7; no clear D gene. The germline V and J ends were trimmed by 4 bases and 0 bases, with 10 bases remaining between them. Germline V lookup: CDR1 MNHNS, CDR2 SASEGT. The CDR3 has 14 residues. The CDR3 region has the DNA TGTGCCAGCAGTGCTGGTCACTCCTCCTACGAGCAGTACTTC. Protein product: CASSAGHSSYEQYF.

The V gene is TRBV7-3, the J gene TRBJ2-1; TRBD2 is a possible D gene (6 bases). The V end lost 5 bases, the J end lost 6 bases, and 14 bases lay between the germline ends. Germline loops: CDR1 SGHTA, CDR2 FQGTGA. The CDR3 extends over 14 amino acids. The CDR3 coding sequence is TGTGCCAGCAGCCATAGCGGAGGCGTCAATGAGCAGTTCTTC. Translated, it gives CASSHSGGVNEQFF.

The V gene is TRBV7-2, the J gene TRBJ2-7, with TRBD2 matching over 8 bases. This CDR3 region has 15 residues. The junction had 8 bases not matched to a gene; V was cut back by 5 bases and J by 2 bases. Germline lookup yields CDR1 SGHTA and CDR2 FQGNSA. This chain's CDR3 is CASSPKTSATYEQYF. For the CDR3, the DNA is TGTGCCAGCAGCCCCAAGACTAGCGCCACCTACGAGCAGTACTTC.

The J gene is TRBJ1-1, the V gene TRBV7-9; TRBD1 aligns across 7 bases. The CDR3 loop spans 12 amino acids. V lost 0 bases and J lost 12; bases outside the gene matches: 4. The germline gives CDR1 SEHNR, CDR2 FQNEAQ (reference sequence). The CDR3 sequence: CASSLAGQSTFF. CDR3 bases: TGTGCCAGCAGCTTAGCGGGACAGTCGACTTTCTTT.

A word on this clone: Other DNA variants within this sample encode the same CDR3. The V gene is TRBV27, the J gene TRBJ1-1, with D unclear. CDR1 MNHEY and CDR2 SMNVEV come from the germline V gene (reference sequence). CDR3 length: 13 amino acids. The V and J ends lost 1 base and 2 bases respectively, with 5 bases between them. The CDR3 DNA reads as TGTGCCAGCAGTTTATTCCGAAACACTGAAGCTTTCTTT. Protein sequence: CASSLFRNTEAFF.

This clone has a single count. One end of the junction varies from germline; a read error may be responsible. Other DNA sequences from this sample encode an identical CDR3 as well. The rearrangement links TRBV11-2 to TRBJ2-1; TRBD2 matches at 9 bases. The CDR3 runs to 15 residues. From germline, CDR1 is SGHAT and CDR2 FQNNGV. The CDR3 sequence is CASSLAGVSYNEQFF. In nucleotides, the CDR3 is TGTGCCAGCAGTTTAGCGGGAGTGTCTTACAATGAGCAGTTCTTC.

Note on this clone: The sample holds other DNA sequences that translate to the same CDR3. V and J are TRBV7-2 and TRBJ2-7; D is undetermined. V gave up 3 bases and J gave up 6 bases, with 12 bases separating them. The germline V gene has CDR1 SGHTA and CDR2 FQGNSA. This CDR3 has 13 amino acids. The CDR3 DNA reads TGTGCCAGCAGCTTGGCTCCACAGCTCGAGCAGTACTTC. It translates to CASSLAPQLEQYF. Using reference TRBV7-2 and TRBJ2-7 for the parts outside the CDR3, the full variable domain is GAGVSQSPSNKVTEKGKDVELRCDPISGHTALYWYRQSLGQGLEFLIYFQGNSAPDKSGLPSDRFSAERTGGSVSTLTIQRTQQEDSAVYLCASSLAPQLEQYFGPGTRLTVT.

The chain joins TRBV4-1 to TRBJ2-2; possible D gene TRBD1, 5 bases. This CDR3 has 16 residues. Germline V lookup: CDR1 MGHRA, CDR2 YSYEKL. V shed 0 bases and J shed 6 bases, with 14 bases lying between them. The CDR3 nucleotides are TGCGCCAGCAGCCAAGAACAGGTACCCTTCTCCGGGGAGCTGTTTTTT. This codes for CASSQEQVPFSGELFF.

This clone has only a few counts. The gene calls are TRBV7-8 and TRBJ2-1, with 8 bases fitting TRBD2. CDR3 size: 14 residues. Germline V gives CDR1 SGHVS, CDR2 FQNEAQ. Trimming at V came to 5 bases and at J to 4 bases, leaving 4 bases not matched to a gene. The CDR3 region is CASSRGLEYNEQFF. The CDR3 coding sequence is TGTGCCAGCAGCCGGGGACTAGAGTACAATGAGCAGTTCTTC.

V usage is TRBV6-1 and J usage is TRBJ1-5; possible D gene TRBD1, 5 bases. V was trimmed by 1 base and J by 10 bases, leaving 11 bases between them. The CDR3 runs 13 residues. CDR1 is MNHNS, CDR2 SASEGT, per germline. CDR3: CASSEDGGNPQHF. The CDR3 region has the DNA TGTGCCAGCAGTGAAGATGGGGGGAACCCCCAGCATTTT.

This clone was recorded at least ten times. This chain links TRBV19 with TRBJ1-5, with 7 bases aligning to TRBD1. Unmatched junction bases numbered 13, after V lost 7 bases and J lost 7 bases. Per the germline V gene, CDR1 is LNHDA and CDR2 is SQIVND (reference sequence). This CDR3 has 15 amino acids. The DNA of the CDR3 is TGTGCCAGTACCCTGACAGGGAAGTCTACCCAGCCCCAGCATTTT. This gives the protein CASTLTGKSTQPQHF.

This chain uses TRBV18 with TRBJ1-1, with D possibly matching TRBD1 (6 bases). This CDR3 has 14 residues. V shed 6 bases and J shed 7 bases, with 18 bases lying between them. Per germline, CDR1 KGHSH and CDR2 LQKENI. The CDR3 spells CASSPGRGGDEAFF. The CDR3 bases are TGTGCCAGCTCCCCGGGCCGCGGGGGCGATGAAGCTTTCTTT. The entire variable domain, with the rest obtained from reference TRBV18 and TRBJ1-1, is as follows: NAGVMQNPRHLVRRRGQEARLRCSPMKGHSHVYWYRQLPEEGLKFMVYLQKENIIDESGMPKERFSAEFPKEGPSILRIQQVVRGDSAAYFCASSPGRGGDEAFFGQGTRLTVV.

The chain uses TRBV4-1 and TRBJ2-1; 9 nucleotides line up with TRBD2. The trim removed 4 bases at V and 6 bases at J, leaving 10 bases unmatched. Germline V CDR1 and CDR2: MGHRA, YSYEKL. This CDR3 comprises 16 residues. CDR3 bases: TGCGCCAGCAGCCGGTCGGCGGGAGGGCCCGTCAATGAGCAGTTCTTC. Encoded protein: CASSRSAGGPVNEQFF.

This rearrangement joins TRBV4-1 to TRBJ2-7; 7 bases are shared with TRBD2. The CDR3 runs to 15 residues. Trimming cost V 4 bases and J 7 bases; bases outside gene matches: 13. Germline lookup yields CDR1 MGHRA and CDR2 YSYEKL. The CDR3 coding sequence is TGCGCCAGCAGCCCCGGACTTGCGGGAGCGGGAGAGCAGTACTTC. Protein sequence: CASSPGLAGAGEQYF.

This clone was picked up one time. The chain links TRBV30 to TRBJ1-1; D is possibly TRBD1 (5 bases). This CDR3 has 16 amino acids. CDR1 is GTSNPN and CDR2 is SVGIG in the germline V gene (reference sequence). V was clipped by 7 bases and J by 0 bases, with 21 bases between them. Here the CDR3 DNA reads TGTGCCTCCGTCTTACGGGACCCGTCTATGAACACTGAAGCTTTCTTT. This gives the protein CASVLRDPSMNTEAFF.

V usage is TRBV10-3 and J usage is TRBJ2-3; 7 nucleotides align to TRBD2. V shed 4 bases and J 9 bases; nucleotides not matched to a gene: 7. Germline V gives CDR1 ENHRY, CDR2 SYGVKD. CDR3 length: 13 amino acids. CDR3 DNA: TGTGCCATCAGTGTCGCTAGCGGAGCGACGCAGTATTTT. Protein product: CAISVASGATQYF.

The rearrangement uses TRBV6-1 and TRBJ2-1; D unresolved. CDR1 and CDR2 from the germline V gene are MNHNS and SASEGT. This CDR3 has 16 amino acids. With 2 bases removed from V and 0 bases from J, the gap between germline ends came to 11 bases. DNA for the CDR3: TGTGCCAGCAGTGAAACCTTCGGTAGCTCCTACAATGAGCAGTTCTTC. Its translation is CASSETFGSSYNEQFF.

This clone was recorded a few times. The chain couples TRBV28 to TRBJ1-5; D is uncertain. V lost 7 bases to trimming and J lost 3 bases, with 13 bases between them. Looked up from germline, CDR1 is MDHEN and CDR2 is SYDVKM. This CDR3 spans 14 amino acids. The DNA for the CDR3 is TGTGCCAGCACCCGATGGGCTTTCAATCAGCCCCAGCATTTT. Residues: CASTRWAFNQPQHF.

Here the CDR3 reads CASSSGLGTYEQYF. As DNA, the CDR3 is TGTGCCAGCAGTTCCGGACTAGGCACCTACGAGCAGTACTTC. The genes are TRBV6-5 and TRBJ2-5; the match to TRBD2 covers 7 bases. The J call may not be correct, given that the DNA end is closer to TRBJ2-7. This CDR3 is 14 amino acids long. Germline V lookup: CDR1 MNHEY, CDR2 SVGAGI.

The CDR3 sequence: CASSFQGAAYNEQFF. CDR3 bases: TGTGCCAGCAGTTTTCAGGGGGCCGCCTACAATGAGCAGTTCTTC. This rearrangement joins TRBV27 to TRBJ2-1, with 8 nucleotides matching TRBD1. The junction had 3 bases not matched to a gene; V was cut back by 3 bases and J by 2 bases. Germline V gene lookup returns CDR1 MNHEY and CDR2 SMNVEV (reference sequence). The CDR3 sequence is 15 residues long.

This rearrangement joins TRBV27 to TRBJ2-5; tentative D call: TRBD1 (5 bases). The length of the CDR3 is 16 residues. Trimming removed 5 bases from V and 3 bases from J, with 19 bases in between. CDR1 is MNHEY, CDR2 SMNVEV, per germline (reference sequence). The CDR3 DNA sequence: TGTGCCAGCAGTCCAGGTCCGGCCTGGGGCGAAGAGACCCAGTACTTC. Translation: CASSPGPAWGEETQYF.

This clone was detected ten times or more. The rearrangement joins TRBV18 to TRBJ2-5; the D gene is possibly TRBD2 (6 bases). The length of the CDR3 is 13 residues. Germline assignment: CDR1 KGHSH and CDR2 LQKENI. Trimming removed 9 bases from V and 4 bases from J, with 15 bases in between. The CDR3 region has the DNA TGTGCCAGTCACCAGGGACTTCGAGAGACCCAGTACTTC. The encoded protein is CASHQGLRETQYF.

The chain carries TRBV10-2 and TRBJ2-6; D may match TRBD1 or TRBD2 (5 bases each). The germline gives CDR1 WSHSY, CDR2 SAAADI. The CDR3 extends over 18 amino acids. V lost 5 bases and J lost 5, with 22 bases in between. The CDR3: CASSRVRGEPGRANVLTF. In nucleotides, the CDR3 is TGCGCCAGCAGTCGCGTACGGGGCGAGCCTGGTCGGGCCAACGTCCTGACTTTC.